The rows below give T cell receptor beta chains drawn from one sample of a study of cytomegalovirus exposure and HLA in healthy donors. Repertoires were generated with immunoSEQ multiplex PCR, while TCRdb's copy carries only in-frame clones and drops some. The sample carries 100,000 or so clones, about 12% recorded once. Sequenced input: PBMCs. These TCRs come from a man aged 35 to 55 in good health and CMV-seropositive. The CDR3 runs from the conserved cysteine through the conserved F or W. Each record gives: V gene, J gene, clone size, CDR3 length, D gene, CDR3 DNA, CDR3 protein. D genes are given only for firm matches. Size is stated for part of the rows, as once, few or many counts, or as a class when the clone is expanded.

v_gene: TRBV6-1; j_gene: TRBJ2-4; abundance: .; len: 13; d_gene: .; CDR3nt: TGTGCCAGTGGTCACGGTGCTGAGGACATTCAGTACTTC; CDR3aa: CASGHGAEDIQYF
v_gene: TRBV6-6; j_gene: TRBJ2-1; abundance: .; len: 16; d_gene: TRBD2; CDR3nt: TGTGCCAGCAGGAGCTCCGGGACTAGCGGGAACAATGAGCAGTTCTTC; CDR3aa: CASRSSGTSGNNEQFF
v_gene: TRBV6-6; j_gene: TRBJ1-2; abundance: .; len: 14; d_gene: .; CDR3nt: TGTGCCAGCAGGCCCCGCTCCGAGTACTATGGCTACACCTTC; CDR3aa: CASRPRSEYYGYTF
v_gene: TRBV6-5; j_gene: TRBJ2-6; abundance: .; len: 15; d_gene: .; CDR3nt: TGTGCCAGCAGCCCTCGGTACTCTGGGGCCAACGTCCTGACTTTC; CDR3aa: CASSPRYSGANVLTF
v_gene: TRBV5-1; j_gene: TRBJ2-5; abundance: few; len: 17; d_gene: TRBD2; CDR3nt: TGCGCCAGCAGCCTCGGGACTAGCGGGCGGCCATCGGAGACCCAGTACTTC; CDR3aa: CASSLGTSGRPSETQYF
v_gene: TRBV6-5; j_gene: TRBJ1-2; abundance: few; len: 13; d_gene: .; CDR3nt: TGTGCCAGCAGTCAGGAAAGGGAGTTTGGCTACACCTTC; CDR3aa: CASSQEREFGYTF
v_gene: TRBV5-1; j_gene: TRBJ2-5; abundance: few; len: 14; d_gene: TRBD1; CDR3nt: TGCGCCAGCAGCTCTGGACAGGGGCAAGGGACCCAGTACTTC; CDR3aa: CASSSGQGQGTQYF
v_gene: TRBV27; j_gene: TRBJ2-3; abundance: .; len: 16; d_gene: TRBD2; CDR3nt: TGTGCCAGCAGCCCCTCTTTGCGGGAGTCTACAGATACGCAGTATTTT; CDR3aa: CASSPSLRESTDTQYF
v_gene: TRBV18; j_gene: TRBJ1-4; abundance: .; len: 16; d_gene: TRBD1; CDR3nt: TGTGCCAGCTCACCACAATTATCGACAGGGAGTGAAAAACTGTTTTTT; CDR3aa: CASSPQLSTGSEKLFF
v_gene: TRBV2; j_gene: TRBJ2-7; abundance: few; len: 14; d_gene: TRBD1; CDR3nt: TGTGCCAGCAGAGACCGGGACAGCCCCTACGAGCAGTACTTC; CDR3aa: CASRDRDSPYEQYF
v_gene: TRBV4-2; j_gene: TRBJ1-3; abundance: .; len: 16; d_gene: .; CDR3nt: TGTGCCAGCAGCCAAGTGAGGGCGAACTCTGGAAACACCATATATTTT; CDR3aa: CASSQVRANSGNTIYF
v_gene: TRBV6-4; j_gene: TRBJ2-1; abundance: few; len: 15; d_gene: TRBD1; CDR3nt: TGTGCCAGCAGTCCCCAGGGGGCGTCCTACAATGAGCAGTTCTTC; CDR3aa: CASSPQGASYNEQFF
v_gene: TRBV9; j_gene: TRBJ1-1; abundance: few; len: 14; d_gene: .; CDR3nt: TGTGCCAGCAGCCCAGGGGTCCAGAACACTGAAGCTTTCTTT; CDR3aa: CASSPGVQNTEAFF
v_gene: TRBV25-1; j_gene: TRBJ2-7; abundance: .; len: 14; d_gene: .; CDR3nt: TGTGCCAGCAGTGCTATCGGACAGTCCTACGAGCAGTACTTC; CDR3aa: CASSAIGQSYEQYF
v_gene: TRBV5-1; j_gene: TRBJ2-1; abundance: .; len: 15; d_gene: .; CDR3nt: TGCGCCAGCAGCGGATCAGGAATCCCTTACAATGAGCAGTTCTTC; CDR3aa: CASSGSGIPYNEQFF
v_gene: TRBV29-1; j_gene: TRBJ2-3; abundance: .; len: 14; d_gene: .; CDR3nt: TGCAGCGTTGGGACAAGTATAGGCACAGATACGCAGTATTTT; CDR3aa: CSVGTSIGTDTQYF
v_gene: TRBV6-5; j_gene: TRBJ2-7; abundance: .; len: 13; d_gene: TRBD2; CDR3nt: TGTGCCAGCGGGGCTAGCGGTCTTCTGGAGCAGTACTTC; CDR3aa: CASGASGLLEQYF
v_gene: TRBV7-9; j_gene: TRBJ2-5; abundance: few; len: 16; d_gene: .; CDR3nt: TGTGCCAGCAGCTTATTCTCCGGGACACCTCAAGAGACCCAGTACTTC; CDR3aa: CASSLFSGTPQETQYF
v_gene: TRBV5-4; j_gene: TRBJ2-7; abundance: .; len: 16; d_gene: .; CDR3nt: TGTGCCAGCAGCTCGGGATCCATAGCGACTGGCGACGAGCAGTACTTC; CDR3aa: CASSSGSIATGDEQYF
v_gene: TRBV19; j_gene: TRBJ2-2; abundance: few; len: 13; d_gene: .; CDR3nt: TGTGCCAGTAGTAACCTAAGTCCCGGGGAGCTGTTTTTT; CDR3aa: CASSNLSPGELFF
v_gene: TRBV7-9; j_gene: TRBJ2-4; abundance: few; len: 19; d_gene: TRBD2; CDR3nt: TGTGCCAGCAGCTTAAAGGGACTAGCGGATCCCGTAGCCAAAAACATTCAGTACTTC; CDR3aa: CASSLKGLADPVAKNIQYF
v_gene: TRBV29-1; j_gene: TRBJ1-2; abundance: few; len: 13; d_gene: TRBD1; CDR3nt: TGCAGCGTTGCCCAGGGGGCTGGTAGCGGCTACACCTTC; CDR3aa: CSVAQGAGSGYTF
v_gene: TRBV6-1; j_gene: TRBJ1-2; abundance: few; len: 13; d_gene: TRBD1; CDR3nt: TGTGCCAGCAGTAAGGGACAGTACTATGGCTACACCTTC; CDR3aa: CASSKGQYYGYTF
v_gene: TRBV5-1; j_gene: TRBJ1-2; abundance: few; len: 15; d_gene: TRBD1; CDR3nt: TGCGCCAGCAGCTTGGGGACAGGAAATATGGGCGACTACACCTTC; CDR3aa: CASSLGTGNMGDYTF
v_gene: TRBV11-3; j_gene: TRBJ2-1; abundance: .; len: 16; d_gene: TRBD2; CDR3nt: TGTGCCAGCAGCTTGGCGGGGGGCAACTTTTACAATGAGCAGTTCTTC; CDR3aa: CASSLAGGNFYNEQFF
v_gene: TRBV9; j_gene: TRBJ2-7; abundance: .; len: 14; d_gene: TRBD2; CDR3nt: TGTGCCAGCAGCTCCGGGACTAGCGTCCACGAGCAGTACTTC; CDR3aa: CASSSGTSVHEQYF
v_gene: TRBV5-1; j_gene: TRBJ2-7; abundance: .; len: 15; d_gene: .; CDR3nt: TGCGCCAGCAGCTTGGTTTCCCCGGGTAGCTACGAGCAGTACTTC; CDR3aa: CASSLVSPGSYEQYF
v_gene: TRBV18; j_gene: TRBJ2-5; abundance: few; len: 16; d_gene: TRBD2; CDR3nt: TGTGCCAGCTCACCACCGTCTAGCGGGGGGCAAGAGACCCAGTACTTC; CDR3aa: CASSPPSSGGQETQYF
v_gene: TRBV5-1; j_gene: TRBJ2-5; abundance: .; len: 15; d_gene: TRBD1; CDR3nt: TGCGCCAGCAAGCCCACCGGACAGGGCCGAGAGACCCAGTACTTC; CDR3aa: CASKPTGQGRETQYF